These 21 T cell receptor beta chains came from one sample sequenced in a study of blood T cells in healthy people across ages. A second PCR, run for roughly 7 to 11 cycles, used a sample-barcoded 5' primer plus a J-beta primer mix. TCRdb re-derived calls from the 5' RACE reads in MiXCR, one entry per CDR3 protein. The table has about 780,000 distinct CDR3 sequences, roughly 24% seen once; the top ten hold around 3%. This sample was also put to use in a study of T cells of mothers and their children.

The sample consisted of blood. Receptors originate from a boy aged 5-17 years in good health.

This clonotype showed up just a few times. The V and J genes are TRBV9 and TRBJ2-5; D may match TRBD1 or TRBD2 (5 bases each). This CDR3 has 17 amino acids. The V and J ends lost 3 bases and 5 bases respectively, with 23 bases between them. The germline V gene has CDR1 SGDLS and CDR2 YYNGEE. As DNA, the CDR3 is TGTGCCAGCAGCGCCCGCCCGCCCGGGACGCTTCGGGAGACCCAGTACTTC. This translates into CASSARPPGTLRETQYF.

This clonotype was counted only a few times. V is TRBV6-5 and J is TRBJ2-1; 12 nucleotides match TRBD1. Per the germline V gene, CDR1 is MNHEY and CDR2 is SVGAGI. The length of the CDR3 is 17 residues. The J segment lost 7 bases and the V segment lost 2 bases, leaving 9 bases of the junction unmatched. DNA of the CDR3: TGTGCCAGCAGTTACAACGGGGGGACAGGGGGCAGGAATGAGCAGTTCTTC. Protein product: CASSYNGGTGGRNEQFF.

This chain joins TRBV20-1 and TRBJ1-5; possible D gene TRBD1, 6 bases. This CDR3 is 14 amino acids long. Per germline, CDR1 DFQATT and CDR2 SNEGSKA (reference sequence). Trimming removed 5 bases at V and 4 bases at J, with 15 bases between. The CDR3: CSASRRDTNQPQHF. The CDR3 coding sequence is TGCAGTGCTTCCAGACGGGACACAAATCAGCCCCAGCATTTT.

The chain joins TRBV20-1 to TRBJ1-2, with D unresolved. Germline CDR1 DFQATT, CDR2 SNEGSKA (reference sequence). Trimming took off 3 bases at V and 6 bases at J, with 8 bases between the two ends. The CDR3 has 11 residues. The CDR3 region has the DNA TGCAGTGCTAGCCGACCCGATGGCTACACCTTC. Translated: CSASRPDGYTF.

The chain carries TRBV29-1 and TRBJ1-1; a weak D match, TRBD1 (5 bases). From germline, CDR1 is SQVTM and CDR2 ANQGSEA. Trimming stripped 7 bases from V and 3 bases from J, with 12 bases between. This CDR3 contains 12 residues. In nucleotides, the CDR3 is TGCAGCGCCGCGGGGGGGTACACTGAAGCTTTCTTT. Its translation: CSAAGGYTEAFF.

This chain connects TRBV4-1 to TRBJ1-5; D uncertain. This CDR3 has 13 residues. Germline CDR1 MGHRA, CDR2 YSYEKL. Trimming removed 4 bases at V and 2 bases at J, with 6 bases between. The CDR3 loop is CASSLLGNQPQHF. The CDR3 DNA reads TGCGCCAGCAGCCTCTTGGGCAATCAGCCCCAGCATTTT.

This clonotype turned up a few times. The chain couples TRBV4-1 to TRBJ1-1, with a weak D call TRBD1 (6 bases). This CDR3 comprises 15 residues. Germline-derived CDR1 and CDR2 are MGHRA and YSYEKL. Trimming took off 1 base at V and 1 base at J, with 10 bases between the two ends. In nucleotides, the CDR3 is TGCGCCAGCAGCCAAGCTTGGACAGCGAACACTGAAGCTTTCTTT. This translates into CASSQAWTANTEAFF.

The rearrangement links TRBV15 to TRBJ2-1; D perhaps matches TRBD2 (5 bases). The V gene's germline CDR1 is LNHNV and CDR2 YYDKDF (reference sequence). CDR3 length: 15 amino acids. Trimming stripped 0 bases from V and 8 bases from J, with 14 bases between. The DNA for the CDR3 is TGTGCCACCAGCAGAGAACTAGTCATGGGCTATGAGCAGTTCTTC. Its protein is CATSRELVMGYEQFF.

The J gene is TRBJ1-1, the V gene TRBV5-1; TRBD1 agrees at 7 bases. CDR1 is SGHRS, CDR2 YFSETQ, per germline. The CDR3 sequence is 15 residues long. After removal of 4 bases from V and 11 bases from J, the junction contained 17 bases not matched to a gene. CDR3 in amino acids: CASSLYAGQRGDAFF. Written as DNA, the CDR3 is TGCGCCAGCAGCCTCTACGCGGGACAGCGAGGAGACGCTTTCTTT.

The chain couples TRBV10-3 to TRBJ2-4; D is unclear. The CDR3 totals 16 residues. Trimming pared 4 bases from V and 0 bases from J, leaving 13 bases between. From germline, CDR1 is ENHRY and CDR2 SYGVKD. CDR3 DNA: TGTGCCATCAGTGCGAAGGCAACGCTAGCCAAAAACATTCAGTACTTC. It translates to CAISAKATLAKNIQYF.

This clonotype was seen only a few times. The chain joins TRBV10-3 to TRBJ1-1, with 7 bases lining up with TRBD1. Trimming took 7 bases from V and 5 from J; bases not matched to a gene: 13. CDR3 length: 15 residues. Germline CDR1 reads ENHRY; CDR2 reads SYGVKD. The CDR3 sequence: CAITRKGQGVTEAFF. CDR3 DNA: TGTGCCATCACCCGGAAGGGGCAGGGGGTTACTGAAGCTTTCTTT.

This clonotype was detected only a few times. The rearrangement joins TRBV28 to TRBJ1-3; 9 nucleotides agree with TRBD1. The CDR3 consists of 15 residues. V trimming: 11 bases; J trimming: 2 bases; junction bases outside the gene matches: 10. Germline V CDR1 and CDR2: MDHEN, SYDVKM. CDR3 sequence: CASNRDRVTGNTIYF. In DNA form, the CDR3 reads TGTGCCTCTAACCGGGACAGGGTAACTGGAAACACCATATATTTT.

V and J are TRBV15 and TRBJ2-7; D uncertain. CDR1 LNHNV and CDR2 YYDKDF come from the germline V gene (reference sequence). V gave up 6 bases and J gave up 3 bases, with 15 bases separating them. The CDR3 is 14 residues long. The CDR3 is CATRAQTPYYEQYF. The CDR3 coding sequence is TGTGCCACCAGAGCACAAACACCCTACTACGAGCAGTACTTC.

The rearrangement joins TRBV20-1 to TRBJ2-7, with 8 bases identical to TRBD1. V shed 3 bases and J 3 bases; nucleotides not matched to a gene: 4. The CDR3 has 13 amino acids. CDR1 DFQATT and CDR2 SNEGSKA come from the germline V gene (reference sequence). The CDR3 region is CSARTGANYEQYV. The CDR3 DNA sequence: TGCAGTGCTAGGACAGGGGCTAACTACGAGCAGTACGTC.

This clonotype was counted a few times. The CDR3 DNA reads TGTGCCAGCAGTGAAGTCGGGACCACAGGGGACGAGCAGTACTTC. Encoded protein: CASSEVGTTGDEQYF. The chain is built from TRBV2 and TRBJ2-5; 7 nucleotides agree with TRBD1. The closer fit of TRBJ2-7 to the DNA end suggests the J call may be wrong. The CDR3 totals 15 residues. Germline CDR1 SNHLY, CDR2 FYNNEI.

Comment on this clonotype: One end of the junction fails to match germline, which may point to a read error. This rearrangement joins TRBV24-1 to TRBJ2-5; 8 bases map to TRBD1. The CDR3 runs 16 residues. Per the germline V gene, CDR1 is KGHDR and CDR2 is SFDVKD. CDR3 loop: CTTSDSLGTGGGEQYF. The CDR3 DNA is TGTACCACCAGTGATTCCCTCGGGACAGGCGGTGGGGAGCAGTACTTC.

This clonotype was counted between two and nine times. The J gene is TRBJ1-5, the V gene TRBV2, with D possibly matching TRBD1 (5 bases). V lost 4 bases, J lost 1 base, and 5 bases lay in between. The V gene's germline CDR1 is SNHLY and CDR2 FYNNEI. The CDR3 sequence is 13 residues long. In DNA, the CDR3 is TGTGCCAGCAGTGCAGGGAGCAATCAGCCCCAGCATTTT. Translated: CASSAGSNQPQHF.

V usage is TRBV5-5 and J usage is TRBJ1-1; D is undetermined. Trimming took 0 bases from V and 4 from J, leaving 7 bases between them. The CDR3 covers 13 residues. CDR1 is SGHKS, CDR2 YYEKEE, per germline (reference sequence). DNA for the CDR3: TGTGCCAGCAGCTTGGCACCCTCCACTGAAGCTTTCTTT. Amino acids: CASSLAPSTEAFF. The full variable domain, with the rest looked up from reference TRBV5-5 and TRBJ1-1, is DAGVTQSPTHLIKTRGQQVTLRCSPISGHKSVSWYQQVLGQGPQFIFQYYEKEERGRGNFPDRFSARQFPNYSSELNVNALLLGDSALYLCASSLAPSTEAFFGQGTRLTVV.

V and J are TRBV27 and TRBJ2-5; no reliable D call. Germline assignment: CDR1 MNHEY and CDR2 SMNVEV (reference sequence). The CDR3 is 11 residues long. V shed 10 bases and J shed 5 bases, with 11 bases lying between them. CDR3 DNA: TGTGCCACCCGAATCGGGGAGACCCAGTACTTC. It specifies CATRIGETQYF.

The chain links TRBV7-9 to TRBJ1-2; 10 nucleotides match TRBD1. With 5 bases clipped from V and 3 bases from J, the junction kept 3 bases outside the gene matches. This CDR3 has 14 residues. In germline, CDR1 is SEHNR, CDR2 FQNEAQ (reference sequence). The CDR3 loop reads CASSGGTGDYGYTF. The CDR3 region has the DNA TGTGCCAGCAGCGGAGGGACAGGGGACTATGGCTACACCTTC.

This clonotype has only a few counts. The rearrangement links TRBV27 to TRBJ2-3; TRBD2 matches at 10 bases. Trimming at V came to 6 bases and at J to 11 bases, leaving 8 bases not matched to a gene. CDR3 length: 13 amino acids. Germline V gene sequence: CDR1 MNHEY, CDR2 SMNVEV (reference sequence). CDR3 sequence (DNA): TGTGCCAGCAGCTCCCCCGGACTAGCGGAGCAGTATTTT. Protein product: CASSSPGLAEQYF.